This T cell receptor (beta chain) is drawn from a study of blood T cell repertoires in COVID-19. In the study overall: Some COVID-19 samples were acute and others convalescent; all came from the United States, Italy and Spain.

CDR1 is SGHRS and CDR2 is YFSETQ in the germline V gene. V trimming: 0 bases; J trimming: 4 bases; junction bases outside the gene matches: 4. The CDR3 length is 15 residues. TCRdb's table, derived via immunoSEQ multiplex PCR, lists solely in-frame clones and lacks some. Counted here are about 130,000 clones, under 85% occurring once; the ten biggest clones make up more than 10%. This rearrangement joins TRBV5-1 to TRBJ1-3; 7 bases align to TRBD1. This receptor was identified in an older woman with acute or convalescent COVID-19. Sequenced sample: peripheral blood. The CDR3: CASSLDRGLGNTIYF. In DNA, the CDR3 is TGCGCCAGCAGCTTGGACAGGGGTCTCGGAAACACCATATATTTT.